What follows are 13 T cell receptor beta chains derived from one specimen sequenced in a study of response to subunit inactivated influenza vaccine. TCRdb re-called the RT-PCR reads through MiXCR, storing one row per CDR3 protein. The data show over 400,000 distinct CDR3 sequences, approximately 11% seen once. The sample in question was PBMCs from blood, obtained about 6 weeks after vaccination. The receptors were sampled from a man over 45 who received an inactivated influenza vaccine.

The sample holds a few counts of this clonotype. This rearrangement joins TRBV4-2 to TRBJ2-2, with 9 bases matching TRBD2. With V trimmed by 5 bases and J by 3 bases, 7 bases remained unmatched. Germline CDR1 and CDR2: LGHNA and YNFKEQ. CDR3 length: 16 residues. As DNA, the CDR3 is TGTGCCAGCAGCTACCTAGCGGGAAGTGACACCGGGGAGCTGTTTTTT. Its translation: CASSYLAGSDTGELFF.

The rearrangement links TRBV7-2 to TRBJ2-7; D perhaps matches TRBD1 (6 bases). CDR3 length: 15 residues. Trimming took off 5 bases at V and 0 bases at J, with 14 bases between the two ends. CDR1 and CDR2 (germline): SGHTA, FQGNSA. The CDR3, as DNA: TGTGCCAGCAGCCCCTCGACAGGCAGCTCCTACGAGCAGTACTTC. This sequence encodes CASSPSTGSSYEQYF.

This clonotype was recorded many times. The CDR3 DNA reads as TGTGCCAGCAGCTTAGGACGGTCTAGCGGCCAAGAGACCCAGTACTTC. This encodes CASSLGRSSGQETQYF. The V gene is TRBV7-9, the J gene TRBJ2-5, with 7 bases matching TRBD2. The V gene's germline CDR1 is SEHNR and CDR2 FQNEAQ (reference sequence). This CDR3 comprises 16 residues. V lost 1 base and J lost 1; bases outside the gene matches: 6.

This clonotype was seen a few times. The chain recombines TRBV12-3 or TRBV12-4 with TRBJ1-3; the D is unclear. V shed 2 bases and J shed 0 bases, with 5 bases lying between them. This CDR3 has 14 residues. The CDR3 nucleotides read TGTGCCAGCAGTTTAAGTCCCTCTGGAAACACCATATATTTT. It specifies CASSLSPSGNTIYF.

The V gene is TRBV28, the J gene TRBJ1-5; D gene ambiguous. There are 16 residues in the CDR3. CDR1 MDHEN and CDR2 SYDVKM come from the germline V gene. Trimming pared 5 bases from V and 4 bases from J, leaving 18 bases between. The CDR3 spells CASSTTRLERNQPQHF. The CDR3 DNA is TGTGCCAGCAGTACCACCCGTTTGGAGAGAAATCAGCCCCAGCATTTT.

In this sample, this clonotype turned up a few times. The rearrangement uses TRBV12-5 and TRBJ1-1; no reliable D call. V lost 3 bases and J 0 bases, leaving 11 bases between the germline ends. The CDR3 covers 15 residues. Germline assignment: CDR1 LGHNT and CDR2 FRNRAP. CDR3 nucleotides: TGTGCTAGTGGTTTATTACCGACGGTGAACACTGAAGCTTTCTTT. Translating it yields CASGLLPTVNTEAFF.

This clonotype has only a few counts. This rearrangement joins TRBV20-1 to TRBJ2-1; TRBD2 agrees at 9 bases. The length of the CDR3 is 16 residues. V lost 4 bases, J lost 4 bases, and 11 bases stayed unmatched. The germline V gene has CDR1 DFQATT and CDR2 SNEGSKA (reference sequence). The CDR3 protein is CSATLGGGAVYNEQFF. In nucleotides, the CDR3 is TGCAGTGCTACTCTTGGCGGGGGGGCCGTATACAATGAGCAGTTCTTC.

This clonotype showed up many times. The V gene is TRBV29-1, the J gene TRBJ1-1; tentative D call: TRBD1 (5 bases). Germline loops: CDR1 SQVTM, CDR2 ANQGSEA. The V end lost 7 bases, the J end lost 1 base, and 16 bases lay between the germline ends. The CDR3 runs 14 residues. This CDR3 reads CSGTGKVENTEAFF. Here the CDR3 DNA reads TGCAGCGGAACAGGAAAGGTAGAGAACACTGAAGCTTTCTTT.

Only a few counts were recorded for this clonotype. This chain links TRBV12-3 or TRBV12-4 with TRBJ2-1; 11 nucleotides align to TRBD2. With 6 bases clipped from V and 7 bases from J, the junction kept 5 bases outside the gene matches. This CDR3 has 14 residues. The DNA for the CDR3 is TGTGCCAGCAGAGGACTAGCGGGCCTTAATGAGCAGTTCTTC. It encodes CASRGLAGLNEQFF.

The CDR3 region is CATEGETQYF. The CDR3 nucleotides read TGTGCCACCGAGGGGGAGACCCAGTACTTC. This chain uses TRBV28 with TRBJ2-5, with D perhaps assigned TRBD1 or TRBD2 (5 bases each). CDR1 and CDR2 from the germline V gene are MDHEN and SYDVKM. The CDR3 consists of 10 residues. The V gene lost 10 bases and the J gene lost 5 bases, with 8 bases spanning the gap.

The CDR3, as DNA: TGTGCCAGCAGCACCCGACAGGGGGCCAATCAGCCCCAGCATTTT. Protein sequence: CASSTRQGANQPQHF. The rearrangement joins TRBV4-2 to TRBJ1-5, with 10 positions matching TRBD1. This CDR3 contains 15 residues. Losses at the gene ends were 5 bases for V and 3 bases for J; bases not matched to a gene: 4. Germline V CDR1 and CDR2: LGHNA, YNFKEQ.

This clonotype was observed a handful of times. The V and J genes are TRBV5-6 and TRBJ2-7; maybe TRBD2 (6 bases). V lost 2 bases and J lost 2, with 17 bases in between. The CDR3 is 16 amino acids. Germline V gene lookup returns CDR1 SGHDT and CDR2 YYEEEE. The CDR3 sequence: CASSFGGGTVPYEQYF. The CDR3, as DNA: TGTGCCAGCAGCTTTGGAGGAGGGACCGTGCCCTACGAGCAGTACTTC.

Turning to this clonotype: Mismatch with germline at one junction end may stem from a read error. V is TRBV6-2 or TRBV6-3 and J is TRBJ2-6, with D perhaps TRBD1 (5 bases). The CDR3 has 17 amino acids. Germline V gives CDR1 MNHEY, CDR2 SVGEGT. The CDR3 region is CASSTRQSLSGANVLNF. In nucleotides, the CDR3 is TGTGCCAGCAGTACACGACAGTCCCTCTCTGGGGCCAACGTCCTGAATTTC.